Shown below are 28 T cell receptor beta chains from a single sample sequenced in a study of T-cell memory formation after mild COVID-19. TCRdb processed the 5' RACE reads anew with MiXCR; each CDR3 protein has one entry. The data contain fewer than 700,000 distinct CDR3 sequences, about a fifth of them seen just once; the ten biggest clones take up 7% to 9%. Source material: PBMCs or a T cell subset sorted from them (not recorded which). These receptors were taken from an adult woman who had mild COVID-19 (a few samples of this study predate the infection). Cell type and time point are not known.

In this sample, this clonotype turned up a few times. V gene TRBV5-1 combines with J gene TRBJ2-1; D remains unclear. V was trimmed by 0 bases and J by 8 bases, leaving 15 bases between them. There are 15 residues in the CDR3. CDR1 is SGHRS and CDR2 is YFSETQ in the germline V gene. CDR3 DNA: TGCGCCAGCAGCTTGGCCATATGGCCCGTCGATGAGCAGTTCTTC. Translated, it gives CASSLAIWPVDEQFF.

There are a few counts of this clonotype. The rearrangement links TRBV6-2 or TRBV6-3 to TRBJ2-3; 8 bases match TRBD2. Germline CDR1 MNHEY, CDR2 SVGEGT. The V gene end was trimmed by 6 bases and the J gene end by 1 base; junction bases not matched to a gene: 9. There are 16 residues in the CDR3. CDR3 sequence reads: CASRPSVGRGTDTQYF. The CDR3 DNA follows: TGTGCCAGCAGGCCCTCTGTCGGGAGGGGCACAGATACGCAGTATTTT.

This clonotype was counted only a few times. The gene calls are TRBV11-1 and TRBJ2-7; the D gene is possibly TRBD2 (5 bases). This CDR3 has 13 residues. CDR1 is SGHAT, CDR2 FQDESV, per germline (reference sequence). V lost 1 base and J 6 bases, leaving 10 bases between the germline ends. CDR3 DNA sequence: TGTGCCAGCAGCTTAGGGGAGTTCGGCGAGCAGTACTTC. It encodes CASSLGEFGEQYF.

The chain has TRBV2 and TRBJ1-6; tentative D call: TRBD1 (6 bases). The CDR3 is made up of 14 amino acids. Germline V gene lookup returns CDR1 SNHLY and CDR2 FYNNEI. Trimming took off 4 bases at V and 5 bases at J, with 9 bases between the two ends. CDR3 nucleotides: TGTGCCAGCAGTGGAAGACAGGATAATTCACCCCTCCACTTT. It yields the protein CASSGRQDNSPLHF.

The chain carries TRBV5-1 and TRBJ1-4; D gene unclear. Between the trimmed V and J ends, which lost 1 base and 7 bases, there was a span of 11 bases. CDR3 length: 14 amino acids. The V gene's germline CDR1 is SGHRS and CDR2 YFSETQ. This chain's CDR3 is CASSLSSGSEKLFF. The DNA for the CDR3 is TGCGCCAGCAGCTTGTCATCCGGGAGTGAAAAACTGTTTTTT.

CDR3 in amino acids: CASATQETQYF. In DNA form, the CDR3 reads TGTGCCAGTGCTACTCAGGAGACCCAGTACTTC. The gene calls are TRBV28 and TRBJ2-5, with unresolved D. V lost 9 bases and J 5 bases, leaving 10 bases between the germline ends. This CDR3 comprises 11 residues. The V gene's germline CDR1 is MDHEN and CDR2 SYDVKM.

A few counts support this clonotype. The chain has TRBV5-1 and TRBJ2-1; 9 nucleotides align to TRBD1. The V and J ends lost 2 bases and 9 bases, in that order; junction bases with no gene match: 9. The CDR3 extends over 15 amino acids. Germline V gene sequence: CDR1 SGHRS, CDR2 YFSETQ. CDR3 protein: CASSFGQGSTSEQFF. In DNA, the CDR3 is TGCGCCAGCAGCTTTGGACAGGGGAGTACAAGTGAGCAGTTCTTC.

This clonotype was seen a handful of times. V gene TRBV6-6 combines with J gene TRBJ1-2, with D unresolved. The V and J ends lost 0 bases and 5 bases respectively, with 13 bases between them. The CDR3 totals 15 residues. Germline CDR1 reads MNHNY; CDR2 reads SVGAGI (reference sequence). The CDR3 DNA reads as TGTGCCAGCAGTTACTCGAGTGGTACTGGGTATGGCTACACCTTC. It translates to CASSYSSGTGYGYTF.

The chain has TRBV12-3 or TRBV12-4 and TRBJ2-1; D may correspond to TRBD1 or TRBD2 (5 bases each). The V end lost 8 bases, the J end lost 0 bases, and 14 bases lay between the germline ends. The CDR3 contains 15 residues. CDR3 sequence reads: CASSPLGTSYNEQFF. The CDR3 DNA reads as TGTGCCAGCTCCCCCCTGGGGACCTCCTACAATGAGCAGTTCTTC.

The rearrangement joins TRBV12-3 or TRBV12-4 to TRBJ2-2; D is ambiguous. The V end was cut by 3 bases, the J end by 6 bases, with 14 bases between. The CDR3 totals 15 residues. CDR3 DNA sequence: TGTGCCAGCAGTTTCGGCCCCCTGAGCCCCGGGGAGCTGTTTTTT. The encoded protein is CASSFGPLSPGELFF.

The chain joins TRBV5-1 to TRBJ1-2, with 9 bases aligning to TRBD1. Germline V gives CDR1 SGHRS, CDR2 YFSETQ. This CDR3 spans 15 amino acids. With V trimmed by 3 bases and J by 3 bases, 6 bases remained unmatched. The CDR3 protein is CASSSGQGRYYGYTF. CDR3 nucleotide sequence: TGCGCCAGCAGCTCCGGACAGGGGAGATACTATGGCTACACCTTC.

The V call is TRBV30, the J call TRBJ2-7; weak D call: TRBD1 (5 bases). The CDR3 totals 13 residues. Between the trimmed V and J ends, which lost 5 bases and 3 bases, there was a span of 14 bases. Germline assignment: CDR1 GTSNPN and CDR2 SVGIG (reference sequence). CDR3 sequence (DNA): TGTGCCTGGGGACATGGCCTTTTCTACGAGCAGTACTTC. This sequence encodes CAWGHGLFYEQYF.

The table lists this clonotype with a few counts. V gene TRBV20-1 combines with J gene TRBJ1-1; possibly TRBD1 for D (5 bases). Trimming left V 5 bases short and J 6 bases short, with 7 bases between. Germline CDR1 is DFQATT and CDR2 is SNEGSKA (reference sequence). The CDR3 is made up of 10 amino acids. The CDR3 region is CSAGGAEAFF. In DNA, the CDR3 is TGCAGTGCTGGAGGGGCTGAAGCTTTCTTT.

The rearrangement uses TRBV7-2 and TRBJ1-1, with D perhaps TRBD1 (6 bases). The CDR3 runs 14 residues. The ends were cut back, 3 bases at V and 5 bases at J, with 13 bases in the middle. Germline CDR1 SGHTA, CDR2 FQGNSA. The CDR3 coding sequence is TGTGCCAGCAGCTTCTCCCCAGGGGTTACTGAAGCTTTCTTT. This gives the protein CASSFSPGVTEAFF.

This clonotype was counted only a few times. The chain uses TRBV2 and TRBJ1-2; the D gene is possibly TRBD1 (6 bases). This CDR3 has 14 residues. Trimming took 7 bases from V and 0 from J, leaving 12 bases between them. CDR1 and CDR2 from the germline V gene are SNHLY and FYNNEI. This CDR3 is CASIGGRTNYGYTF. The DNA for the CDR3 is TGTGCCAGCATCGGGGGGCGAACTAACTATGGCTACACCTTC.

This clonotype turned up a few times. The CDR3 sequence is CASSPPLDEQFF. For the CDR3, the DNA is TGCGCCAGCAGCCCCCCCCTCGATGAGCAGTTCTTC. The rearrangement links TRBV5-1 to TRBJ2-1, with D hard to call. The germline CDR1 and CDR2 sequences are SGHRS and YFSETQ. The CDR3 has 12 amino acids. Trimming shortened V by 4 bases and J by 8 bases, and 10 bases separated the two germline ends.

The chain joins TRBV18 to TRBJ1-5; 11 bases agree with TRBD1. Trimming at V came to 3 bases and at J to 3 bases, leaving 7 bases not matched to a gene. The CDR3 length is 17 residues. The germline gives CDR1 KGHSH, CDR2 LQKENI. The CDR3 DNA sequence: TGTGCCAGCTCACCTTTACGGACAGGGGGCTCCAATCAGCCCCAGCATTTT. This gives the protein CASSPLRTGGSNQPQHF.

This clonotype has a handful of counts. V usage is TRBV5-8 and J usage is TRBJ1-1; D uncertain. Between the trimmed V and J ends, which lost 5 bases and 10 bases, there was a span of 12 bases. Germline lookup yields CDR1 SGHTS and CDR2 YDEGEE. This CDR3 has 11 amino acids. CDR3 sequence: CASSFSYPAFF. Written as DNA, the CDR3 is TGTGCCAGCAGTTTTTCCTACCCAGCTTTCTTT.

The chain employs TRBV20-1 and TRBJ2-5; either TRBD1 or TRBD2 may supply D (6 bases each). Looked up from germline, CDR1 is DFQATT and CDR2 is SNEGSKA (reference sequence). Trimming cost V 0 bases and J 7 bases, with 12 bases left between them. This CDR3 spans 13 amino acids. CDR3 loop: CSARERGVWTQYF. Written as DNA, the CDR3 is TGCAGTGCTAGAGAAAGGGGGGTTTGGACCCAGTACTTC.

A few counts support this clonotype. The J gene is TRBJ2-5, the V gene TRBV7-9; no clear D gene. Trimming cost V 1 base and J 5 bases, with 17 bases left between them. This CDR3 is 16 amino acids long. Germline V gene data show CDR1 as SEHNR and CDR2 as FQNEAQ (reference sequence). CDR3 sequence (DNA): TGTGCCAGCAGCTTAGGAAGGCTAGTCCTCGGGGAGACCCAGTACTTC. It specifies CASSLGRLVLGETQYF.

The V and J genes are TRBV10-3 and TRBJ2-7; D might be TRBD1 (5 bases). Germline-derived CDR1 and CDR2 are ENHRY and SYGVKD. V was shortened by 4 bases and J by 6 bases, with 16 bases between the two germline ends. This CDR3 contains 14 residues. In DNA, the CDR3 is TGTGCCATCAGTGTGTGGCAGGGAAAGGGCGAGCAGTACTTC. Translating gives CAISVWQGKGEQYF.

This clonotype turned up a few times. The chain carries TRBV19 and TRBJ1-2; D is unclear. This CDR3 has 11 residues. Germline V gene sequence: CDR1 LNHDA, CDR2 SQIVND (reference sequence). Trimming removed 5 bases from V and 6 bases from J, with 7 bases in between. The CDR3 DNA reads TGTGCCAGTAGTCGGGCCAATGGCTACACCTTC. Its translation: CASSRANGYTF.

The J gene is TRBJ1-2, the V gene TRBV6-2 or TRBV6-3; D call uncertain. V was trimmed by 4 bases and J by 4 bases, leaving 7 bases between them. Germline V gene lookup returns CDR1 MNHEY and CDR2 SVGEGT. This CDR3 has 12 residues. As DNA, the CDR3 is TGTGCCAGCAGTTCATCCCCCTATGGCTACACCTTC. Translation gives CASSSSPYGYTF.

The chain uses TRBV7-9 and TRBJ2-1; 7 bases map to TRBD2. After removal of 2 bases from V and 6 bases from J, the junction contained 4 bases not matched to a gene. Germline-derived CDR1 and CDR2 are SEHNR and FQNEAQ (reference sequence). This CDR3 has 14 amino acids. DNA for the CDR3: TGTGCCAGCAGCTTACGGGAGGCTCGCAATGAGCAGTTCTTC. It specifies CASSLREARNEQFF.

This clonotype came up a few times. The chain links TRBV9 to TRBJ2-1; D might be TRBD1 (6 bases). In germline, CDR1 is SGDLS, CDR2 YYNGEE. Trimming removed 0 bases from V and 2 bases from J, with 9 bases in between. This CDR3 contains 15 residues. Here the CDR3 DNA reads TGTGCCAGCAGCGTAGACAGGGACCCCTACAATGAGCAGTTCTTC. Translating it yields CASSVDRDPYNEQFF.

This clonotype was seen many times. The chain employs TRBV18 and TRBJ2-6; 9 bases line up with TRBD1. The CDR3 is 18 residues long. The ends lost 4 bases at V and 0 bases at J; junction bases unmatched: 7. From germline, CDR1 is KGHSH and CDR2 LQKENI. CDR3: CASSLKTGGSSGANVLTF. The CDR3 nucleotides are TGTGCCAGCTCACTTAAGACAGGGGGAAGCTCTGGGGCCAACGTCCTGACTTTC.

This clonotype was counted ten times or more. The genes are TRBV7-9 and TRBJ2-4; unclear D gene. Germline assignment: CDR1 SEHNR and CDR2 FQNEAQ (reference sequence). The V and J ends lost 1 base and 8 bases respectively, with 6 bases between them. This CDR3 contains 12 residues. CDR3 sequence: CASSLVGYIQYF. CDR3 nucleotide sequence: TGTGCCAGCAGCTTAGTAGGGTACATTCAGTACTTC.

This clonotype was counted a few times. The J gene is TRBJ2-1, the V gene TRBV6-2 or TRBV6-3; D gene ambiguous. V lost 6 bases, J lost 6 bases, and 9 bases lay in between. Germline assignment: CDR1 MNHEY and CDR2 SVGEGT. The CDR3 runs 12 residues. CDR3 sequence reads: CASRKGPNEQFF. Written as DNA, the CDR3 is TGTGCCAGCAGAAAAGGGCCCAATGAGCAGTTCTTC.